This T cell receptor beta chain stems from a study of blood T cell repertoires in COVID-19. Study summary: From the United States, Italy and Spain came samples of acute and convalescent COVID-19.

Germline V CDR1 and CDR2: KGHDR, SFDVKD. After removal of 4 bases from V and 3 bases from J, the junction contained 8 bases not matched to a gene. The CDR3 spans 15 residues. Original data processing: It was from reference gene primer amplification that nucleated cell counts were estimated. Some clones are missing from TCRdb's copy, which holds only in-frame ones; the method was immunoSEQ multiplex PCR. V, J and clone size derive from that table, while D and trimming were established from the DNA sequence. The table shows roughly 70,000 clones, with roughly four fifths occurring only once. This sequence was found in a man aged 65 to 79 with acute or convalescent COVID-19. The V gene is TRBV24-1, the J gene TRBJ2-7; 7 nucleotides match TRBD1. Material for sequencing was peripheral blood. CDR3 bases: TGTGCCACCAGTGACCATAGACAGGGTGTCTACGAGCAGTACTTC. Amino acids: CATSDHRQGVYEQYF.